Shown below are 20 T cell receptor beta chains from a single sample sequenced in a study of human T cells and chemical hapten exposure. Described time point: patch test 3, about 24 weeks after DPC sensitization. Treatment meaning: therapeutic diphenylcyclopropenone sensitization with weekly scalp DPC. TCRdb reprocessed the RACE reads via MiXCR and lists one record per CDR3 protein. Of about 82,000 distinct CDR3 sequences in the sample, 10% to 15% were seen once. The material was whole blood, obtained in connection with sensitization to the hapten diphenylcyclopropenone (DPC). All receptors derive from a woman aged 45-59 years with alopecia areata. Some clones in this sample may be carry-over from other donors' samples.

This clonotype has just a few counts. The V gene is TRBV5-4, the J gene TRBJ1-2; possible D gene TRBD1, 5 bases. Germline assignment: CDR1 SGHNT and CDR2 YYREEE (reference sequence). Trimming stripped 3 bases from V and 2 bases from J, with 11 bases between. This CDR3 has 14 amino acids. For the CDR3, the DNA is TGTGCCAGCAGCTCCCGGGACGGAAACTATGGCTACACCTTC. It specifies CASSSRDGNYGYTF.

V is TRBV29-1 and J is TRBJ2-3; the D is unclear. Germline V gene lookup returns CDR1 SQVTM and CDR2 ANQGSEA. The CDR3 sequence is 11 residues long. The germline V and J ends were trimmed by 7 bases and 4 bases, with 9 bases remaining between them. In nucleotides, the CDR3 is TGCAGCGGCAGGTTGGCAGATACGCAGTATTTT. This codes for CSGRLADTQYF.

This clonotype was seen more than once but under ten times. The V and J genes are TRBV29-1 and TRBJ2-7; TRBD2 agrees at 8 bases. Trimming at V came to 2 bases and at J to 2 bases, leaving 14 bases not matched to a gene. Germline V gives CDR1 SQVTM, CDR2 ANQGSEA. The CDR3 sequence is 17 residues long. Written as DNA, the CDR3 is TGCAGCGTTGAAACGGATAGCGGGAACTCTACCACCTACGAGCAGTACTTC. Translated: CSVETDSGNSTTYEQYF.

This clonotype was recorded at least ten times. The chain has TRBV27 and TRBJ2-7; D not certain. CDR1 MNHEY and CDR2 SMNVEV come from the germline V gene (reference sequence). The CDR3 has 14 amino acids. V was shortened by 6 bases and J by 2 bases, with 14 bases between the two germline ends. The CDR3 sequence: CASSRWSETYEQYF. In nucleotides, the CDR3 is TGTGCCAGCAGCCGGTGGTCGGAGACCTACGAGCAGTACTTC.

The chain couples TRBV14 to TRBJ2-5; D unresolved. The ends were cut back, 4 bases at V and 2 bases at J, with 14 bases in the middle. There are 15 residues in the CDR3. From germline, CDR1 is SGHDN and CDR2 FVKESK. The CDR3 nucleotides read TGTGCCAGCAGCCCGGCTACCCAGTTACAAGAGACCCAGTACTTC. Amino acid sequence: CASSPATQLQETQYF.

This clonotype has at least ten counts. The chain uses TRBV7-9 and TRBJ1-3, with 7 bases matching TRBD1. CDR1 and CDR2 from the germline V gene are SEHNR and FQNEAQ (reference sequence). V trimming: 4 bases; J trimming: 2 bases; junction bases outside the gene matches: 2. The CDR3 runs to 14 residues. CDR3: CASSYRGAGNTIYF. The DNA of the CDR3 is TGTGCCAGCAGCTACAGGGGAGCTGGAAACACCATATATTTT. Filled out from reference TRBV7-9 and TRBJ1-3, the complete variable domain reads DTGVSQNPRHKITKRGQNVTFRCDPISEHNRLYWYRQTLGQGPEFLTYFQNEAQLEKSRLLSDRFSAERPKGSFSTLEIQRTEQGDSAMYLCASSYRGAGNTIYFGEGSWLTVV.

This clonotype occurred many times. One end of the junction fails to match germline, which may point to a read error. The rearrangement uses TRBV7-7 and TRBJ2-5, with 7 nucleotides matching TRBD2. CDR3 size: 17 residues. CDR1 SSHAT and CDR2 FNYEAQ come from the germline V gene (reference sequence). The DNA for the CDR3 is TGTGCTAGCAGCTTAGATCTCCCGGGAGCGGGGCAAGAGACCCAGTACTTC. Translated, it gives CASSLDLPGAGQETQYF.

In this sample, this clonotype turned up once. This chain links TRBV7-6 with TRBJ1-5; D is ambiguous. Trimming pared 2 bases from V and 0 bases from J, leaving 8 bases between. The CDR3 runs to 15 residues. Germline CDR1 SGHVS, CDR2 FNYEAQ. The CDR3 DNA is TGTGCCAGCAGCTTAAGTGGTTGTAGCAATCAGCCCCAGCATTTT. Translation gives CASSLSGCSNQPQHF.

Judged by abundance, this clonotype is medium-sized. The chain recombines TRBV28 with TRBJ2-7; the D gene is possibly TRBD1 (6 bases). Trimming shortened V by 5 bases and J by 2 bases, and 16 bases separated the two germline ends. CDR3 length: 15 residues. Germline CDR1 MDHEN, CDR2 SYDVKM. The DNA for the CDR3 is TGTGCCAGCAGTATCCTTACAGGGATCCCCTACGAGCAGTACTTC. This codes for CASSILTGIPYEQYF. Supplemented by reference TRBV28 and TRBJ2-7, the full variable domain reads DVKVTQSSRYLVKRTGEKVFLECVQDMDHENMFWYRQDPGLGLRLIYFSYDVKMKEKGDIPEGYSVSREKKERFSLILESASTNQTSMYLCASSILTGIPYEQYFGPGTRLTVT.

The chain combines TRBV5-6 with TRBJ2-6; the D gene is possibly TRBD1 (5 bases). Trimming stripped 0 bases from V and 3 bases from J, with 7 bases between. CDR3 length: 15 residues. Germline V gives CDR1 SGHDT, CDR2 YYEEEE. The CDR3: CASSLAGHGANVLTF. The CDR3 DNA reads as TGTGCCAGCAGCTTGGCAGGGCATGGGGCCAACGTCCTGACTTTC.

J is TRBJ2-7 and V is TRBV29-1; possibly TRBD1 or TRBD2 for D (5 bases each). The CDR3 is made up of 12 amino acids. V lost 4 bases, J lost 5 bases, and 12 bases lay in between. Germline lookup yields CDR1 SQVTM and CDR2 ANQGSEA. The CDR3 sequence is CSVGEGQNEQYF. In DNA, the CDR3 is TGCAGCGTTGGCGAGGGGCAAAACGAGCAGTACTTC.

This clonotype was seen a handful of times. The rearrangement links TRBV3-1 to TRBJ1-4, with 8 bases fitting TRBD1. Germline V gene sequence: CDR1 LGHDT, CDR2 YNNKEL (reference sequence). This CDR3 is built from 15 residues. V trimming: 2 bases; J trimming: 4 bases; junction bases outside the gene matches: 3. CDR3 region: CASSQRQGNNEKLFF. The DNA of the CDR3 is TGTGCCAGCAGCCAACGACAGGGGAATAATGAAAAACTGTTTTTT. The variable domain in full, with the rest retrieved from reference TRBV3-1 and TRBJ1-4, is DTAVSQTPKYLVTQMGNDKSIKCEQNLGHDTMYWYKQDSKKFLKIMFSYNNKELIINETVPNRFSPKSPDKAHLNLHINSLELGDSAVYFCASSQRQGNNEKLFFGSGTQLSVL.

This clonotype was recorded a few times. The J gene is TRBJ2-3, the V gene TRBV20-1, with 7 bases aligning to TRBD2. Germline V lookup: CDR1 DFQATT, CDR2 SNEGSKA (reference sequence). V shed 0 bases and J 2 bases; nucleotides not matched to a gene: 5. CDR3 length: 15 amino acids. Here the CDR3 DNA reads TGCAGTGCTAGAGATCCAGCGGGAATCACAGATACGCAGTATTTT. Translating gives CSARDPAGITDTQYF.

V usage is TRBV18 and J usage is TRBJ2-3; either TRBD1 or TRBD2 may supply D (5 bases each). Germline CDR1 and CDR2: KGHSH and LQKENI. CDR3 length: 14 residues. The V gene lost 2 bases and the J gene lost 1 base, with 7 bases spanning the gap. The CDR3 bases are TGTGCCAGCTCACCATCGGGACGCACAGATACGCAGTATTTT. It translates to CASSPSGRTDTQYF.

This clonotype was recorded many times. The chain recombines TRBV13 with TRBJ2-7; 7 nucleotides align to TRBD1. The germline V gene has CDR1 PRHDT and CDR2 FYEKMQ (reference sequence). Trimming at V came to 5 bases and at J to 3 bases, leaving 7 bases not matched to a gene. CDR3 size: 14 residues. The CDR3 loop reads CASSPSYRGYEQYF. CDR3 nucleotides: TGTGCCAGCAGCCCCAGCTACAGGGGCTACGAGCAGTACTTC.

The sample holds a few counts of this clonotype. Compared with germline, one end of the junction differs, possibly owing to a read error. J is TRBJ2-1 and V is TRBV6-6, with 13 bases identical to TRBD2. The CDR3 totals 17 residues. The V gene's germline CDR1 is MNHNY and CDR2 SVGAGI (reference sequence). CDR3: CASSYSTSGRSFNEQFF. The DNA for the CDR3 is TGTGCCAGCAGTTACTCGACTAGCGGGAGGTCCTTCAATGAGCAGTTCTTC.

J is TRBJ2-5 and V is TRBV29-1, with D perhaps TRBD1 (6 bases). CDR1 is SQVTM and CDR2 is ANQGSEA in the germline V gene. The length of the CDR3 is 14 residues. The V gene lost 5 bases and the J gene lost 7 bases, with 20 bases spanning the gap. The CDR3 DNA follows: TGCAGCGTTAGTGGGGCAGGCCGAGGGGGGACCCAGTACTTC. Translated: CSVSGAGRGGTQYF.

This clonotype was detected a few times. The rearrangement uses TRBV11-3 and TRBJ2-2; 15 bases agree with TRBD2. The CDR3 is made up of 18 amino acids. Per the germline V gene, CDR1 is SGHNT and CDR2 is YENEEA. Germline trimming cut 0 bases from V and 6 bases from J; bases unmatched to any gene: 5. CDR3 DNA sequence: TGTGCCAGCAGCTTAGAGGGACTAGCGGGAGGTCCATCCGGGGAGCTGTTTTTT. Translating it yields CASSLEGLAGGPSGELFF.

This clonotype was seen ten or more times. V and J are TRBV10-3 and TRBJ2-7, with 16 bases aligning to TRBD2. V lost 6 bases to trimming and J lost 7 bases; unmatched junction nucleotides: 9. This CDR3 has 16 residues. The germline V gene encodes CDR1 ENHRY and CDR2 SYGVKD. CDR3 sequence (DNA): TGTGCCATCAGGAAGGGACTAGCGGGAGGGCCGGGGGAGCAGTACTTC. Protein sequence: CAIRKGLAGGPGEQYF.

This clonotype was detected a few times. The rearrangement uses TRBV20-1 and TRBJ2-1, with 8 bases aligning to TRBD2. Germline CDR1 reads DFQATT; CDR2 reads SNEGSKA (reference sequence). The CDR3 extends over 13 amino acids. V was pared by 7 bases and J by 6 bases, with 8 bases of the junction left unmatched. DNA for the CDR3: TGCAGTGTCGGGAGGGGGGTACTCAATGAGCAGTTCTTC. This translates into CSVGRGVLNEQFF.